The 13 T cell receptor beta chains below all came from one sample that was sequenced in a study of beta chain features in type 1 diabetes. Reverse transcription of all isolated RNA meant that expressed TCRB transcripts were sequenced. The repertoire was sequenced with immunoSEQ multiplex PCR; TCRdb's copy has only in-frame clones and lacks some. This sample carries about 640,000 clones, under 15% of them seen once, and the ten largest clones take 0.095% to 0.15%. No antigen has been identified for these receptors. General study findings and limits: A moderate, significant TCRB CDR3 shortening appeared in type 1 diabetes across four CD4+ subsets.

Input material: naive CD4+ T cells from blood. These receptors came from a young man with type 1 diabetes.

The rearrangement links TRBV7-3 to TRBJ1-1, with no clear D. Trimming pared 5 bases from V and 1 base from J, leaving 8 bases between. CDR1 and CDR2 from the germline V gene are SGHTA and FQGTGA. This CDR3 comprises 13 residues. The CDR3 spells CASSEGQNTEAFF. The CDR3 DNA is TGTGCCAGCAGCGAAGGTCAGAACACTGAAGCTTTCTTT.

This clone was seen more than once but under ten times. The rearrangement links TRBV19 to TRBJ2-1; D is unclear. CDR1 is LNHDA and CDR2 is SQIVND in the germline V gene (reference sequence). The V end was cut by 4 bases, the J end by 8 bases, with 6 bases between. The CDR3 has 11 residues. CDR3: CASSTQDEQFF. As DNA, the CDR3 is TGTGCCAGTAGTACGCAGGATGAGCAGTTCTTC.

V usage is TRBV29-1 and J usage is TRBJ2-7, with TRBD1 matching over 7 bases. CDR3 length: 13 residues. In germline, CDR1 is SQVTM, CDR2 ANQGSEA. Trimming took 6 bases from V and 3 from J; bases not matched to a gene: 8. The CDR3 DNA sequence: TGCAGCGTCTTCGACAGGGAAGGCTACGAGCAGTACTTC. Amino acids: CSVFDREGYEQYF.

This clone was observed a handful of times. This chain uses TRBV5-1 with TRBJ2-3; 9 bases match TRBD1. This CDR3 is built from 16 residues. Germline V gene data show CDR1 as SGHRS and CDR2 as YFSETQ. Losses at the gene ends were 4 bases for V and 3 bases for J; bases not matched to a gene: 9. CDR3 sequence: CASSRTGTGSTDTQYF. CDR3 sequence (DNA): TGCGCCAGCAGCCGTACCGGGACAGGGAGTACAGATACGCAGTATTTT.

This clone was observed a few times. This sequence joins TRBV7-9 and TRBJ1-1, with 9 bases lining up with TRBD1. The V and J ends lost 2 bases and 7 bases, in that order; junction bases with no gene match: 8. Germline assignment: CDR1 SEHNR and CDR2 FQNEAQ (reference sequence). CDR3 length equals 15 residues. CDR3 coding DNA: TGTGCCAGCAGCTTATCCGGGACAGGGTACTATGAAGCTTTCTTT. Its translation is CASSLSGTGYYEAFF. Full variable domain (missing parts from reference TRBV7-9 and TRBJ1-1): DTGVSQNPRHKITKRGQNVTFRCDPISEHNRLYWYRQTLGQGPEFLTYFQNEAQLEKSRLLSDRFSAERPKGSFSTLEIQRTEQGDSAMYLCASSLSGTGYYEAFFGQGTRLTVV.

In this sample, this clone turned up a few times. The J gene is TRBJ2-4, the V gene TRBV10-3; TRBD1 agrees at 7 bases. With 0 bases clipped from V and 6 bases from J, the junction kept 5 bases outside the gene matches. The CDR3 is made up of 15 amino acids. CDR1 and CDR2 from the germline V gene are ENHRY and SYGVKD. The CDR3 region is CAISESKTGTNIQYF. Here the CDR3 DNA reads TGTGCCATCAGTGAGTCGAAGACAGGGACAAACATTCAGTACTTC.

Remarks on this clone: This CDR3 is also generated by other DNA sequences in the sample. The rearrangement uses TRBV20-1 and TRBJ1-2, with D possibly matching TRBD1 (5 bases). Per the germline V gene, CDR1 is DFQATT and CDR2 is SNEGSKA (reference sequence). The CDR3 is 11 amino acids. The V end lost 3 bases, the J end lost 6 bases, and 8 bases lay between the germline ends. CDR3 in DNA: TGCAGTGCTAGTTGGGGGAATGGCTACACCTTC. It is translated as CSASWGNGYTF.

This clone showed up just a few times. CDR3 amino acids: CASSLDESSDLSNQPQHF. CDR3 nucleotides: TGTGCCAGCAGCTTAGACGAGTCATCGGACCTTAGCAATCAGCCCCAGCATTTT. V and J are TRBV7-9 and TRBJ1-5; no firm D call. CDR1 SEHNR and CDR2 FQNEAQ come from the germline V gene (reference sequence). V gave up 1 base and J gave up 0 bases, with 16 bases separating them. This CDR3 region has 18 residues.

V and J are TRBV14 and TRBJ1-2, with TRBD1 matching 8 bases. CDR3 length: 14 amino acids. The ends lost 4 bases at V and 5 bases at J; junction bases unmatched: 6. From germline, CDR1 is SGHDN and CDR2 FVKESK. CDR3 nucleotide sequence: TGTGCCAGCAGCCCCCAGACAGGGGATTATGGCTACACCTTC. Protein: CASSPQTGDYGYTF.

The chain combines TRBV6-5 with TRBJ2-2; D not resolved. In germline, CDR1 is MNHEY, CDR2 SVGAGI. CDR3 length: 15 residues. V was pared by 6 bases and J by 3 bases, with 14 bases between. Here the CDR3 DNA reads TGTGCCAGCAGGTCCCGAGGAAGGGACACCGGGGAGCTGTTTTTT. It codes for CASRSRGRDTGELFF.

This clone was seen a few times. This rearrangement joins TRBV2 to TRBJ2-5, with D uncertain. The CDR3 is made up of 12 amino acids. From germline, CDR1 is SNHLY and CDR2 FYNNEI. With 5 bases removed from V and 5 bases from J, the gap between germline ends came to 9 bases. CDR3 in DNA: TGTGCCAGCAGTCCTTCCCCCGAGACCCAGTACTTC. It specifies CASSPSPETQYF.

This clone has just a few counts. The rearrangement joins TRBV5-8 to TRBJ1-6; perhaps TRBD1 as D (5 bases). CDR3 size: 14 residues. Trimming took 3 bases from V and 10 from J, leaving 14 bases between them. Germline V gene sequence: CDR1 SGHTS, CDR2 YDEGEE. The chain's CDR3 is CASSWGDQGSPLHF. The CDR3 DNA sequence: TGTGCCAGCAGCTGGGGGGATCAGGGCTCACCCCTCCACTTT.

The chain employs TRBV6-1 and TRBJ2-7, with 7 nucleotides matching TRBD1. The CDR3 sequence is 13 residues long. The trim removed 7 bases at V and 6 bases at J, leaving 9 bases unmatched. Germline V CDR1 and CDR2: MNHNS, SASEGT. The CDR3 sequence is CASTPGQISEQYF. For the CDR3, the DNA is TGTGCCAGCACCCCGGGACAGATCAGCGAGCAGTACTTC.